This TCR beta chain was identified in a study of beta chain features in type 1 diabetes. Sorting that relied on CD45RO/CCR7/CD25/CD127/CD95/CD27 yielded CD4+ naive, central memory, regulatory and stem cell-like memory cells. Study results and limitations: Reads derived from cDNA could over-represent cells showing high TCR expression. Shorter templates may be favored by PCR, equally so in patients and controls.

As for this clone: Its antigen is undetermined.

Isolated RNA was reverse transcribed in full, so expressed TCRB transcripts were sequenced. Assay used: immunoSEQ multiplex PCR; TCRdb lists only in-frame clones, some missing. The sample records 120,000 to 150,000 clones, under 60% being singletons. Germline V gene lookup returns CDR1 LNHNV and CDR2 YYDKDF (reference sequence). This CDR3 contains 14 residues. Deletions cut 0 bases from V and 8 bases from J, with 13 bases between. This sequence was found in a man between 18 and 29 years old in good health. Sample: Tregs from blood. The chain recombines TRBV15 with TRBJ1-2, with a possible D match to TRBD1 (6 bases). The CDR3 coding sequence is TGTGCCACCAGCAGAGAAGGACAGACGGGAGGCTACACCTTC. It translates to CATSREGQTGGYTF. Combining the CDR3 with reference TRBV15 and TRBJ1-2 gives the whole variable domain DAMVIQNPRYQVTQFGKPVTLSCSQTLNHNVMYWYQQKSSQAPKLLFHYYDKDFNNEADTPDNFQSRRPNTSFCFLDIRSPGLGDTAMYLCATSREGQTGGYTFGSGTRLTVV.